This TCR beta chain was sequenced in a study of blood T cell repertoires in COVID-19. As for the study in general: PBMCs, B-cell-depleted T cells, or T cells provided the cDNA or gDNA that made up the material.

Trimming took 7 bases from V and 6 from J, leaving 14 bases between them. The CDR3 extends over 13 amino acids. Germline V lookup: CDR1 SGDLS, CDR2 YYNGEE. Original handling: Nucleated cell number was recorded as an estimate derived from reference gene primer amplification. Repertoires were generated with immunoSEQ multiplex PCR, while TCRdb's copy carries only in-frame clones and drops some. That table furnishes V, J and clone size, whereas the DNA furnished D and trimming. The top ten hold 1.8% of the sample, which has around 69,000 clones, around four fifths seen once. The sequenced sample consisted of peripheral blood. The gene calls are TRBV9 and TRBJ1-5; D might be TRBD1 (6 bases). The clonotype comes from a woman aged 55-70 years with acute or convalescent COVID-19. The CDR3 loop reads CASGGQTAQPQHF. CDR3 nucleotides: TGTGCCAGCGGCGGACAGACAGCTCAGCCCCAGCATTTT. The variable domain in full, completed from reference TRBV9 and TRBJ1-5, reads DSGVTQTPKHLITATGQRVTLRCSPRSGDLSVYWYQQSLDQGLQFLIQYYNGEERAKGNILERFSAQQFPDLHSELNLSSLELGDSALYFCASGGQTAQPQHFGDGTRLSIL.